What follows are 17 T cell receptor beta chains derived from one specimen sequenced in a study of molecular identifiers for immune sequencing clone quantification. Via MiXCR, TCRdb re-called the PCR reads, giving one row per CDR3 protein. The sample carries about 100,000 distinct CDR3 sequences, 36% recorded once. The sequencing input was naive CD8+ T cells from blood, with Jurkat cell RNA spiked in. Subset reported: FACS-sorted CD8+CD4-CCR7+CD45RA+ naive T cells. The receptors here all came from a human donor in good health. Some libraries in this study had Jurkat cell RNA spiked in.

This clonotype has a handful of counts. The V call is TRBV14, the J call TRBJ2-5; 8 bases line up with TRBD1. CDR3 length: 13 amino acids. Looked up from germline, CDR1 is SGHDN and CDR2 is FVKESK. Losses at the gene ends were 5 bases for V and 5 bases for J; bases not matched to a gene: 4. CDR3: CASSIWTGETQYF. The CDR3 region has the DNA TGTGCCAGCAGCATCTGGACAGGGGAGACCCAGTACTTC.

This clonotype appeared many times. This sequence joins TRBV6-6 and TRBJ2-1; D is undetermined. V gave up 6 bases and J gave up 9 bases, with 12 bases separating them. Germline CDR1 and CDR2: MNHNY and SVGAGI (reference sequence). The CDR3 consists of 12 residues. This chain's CDR3 is CASRSFRAEQFF. In DNA form, the CDR3 reads TGTGCCAGCAGGTCCTTCCGGGCTGAGCAGTTCTTC.

This clonotype has at least ten counts. The chain has TRBV28 and TRBJ2-5, with 7 bases aligning to TRBD2. Germline trimming cut 6 bases from V and 3 bases from J; bases unmatched to any gene: 7. Germline V gene data show CDR1 as MDHEN and CDR2 as SYDVKM. The CDR3 is 14 amino acids. The CDR3 DNA follows: TGTGCCAGCAGACCGACTAGCAACAAAGAGACCCAGTACTTC. Translated, it gives CASRPTSNKETQYF. The full variable domain, its missing parts supplied by reference TRBV28 and TRBJ2-5, is DVKVTQSSRYLVKRTGEKVFLECVQDMDHENMFWYRQDPGLGLRLIYFSYDVKMKEKGDIPEGYSVSREKKERFSLILESASTNQTSMYLCASRPTSNKETQYFGPGTRLLVL.

In this sample, this clonotype turned up many times. This chain links TRBV27 with TRBJ2-3; D is unresolved. Per the germline V gene, CDR1 is MNHEY and CDR2 is SMNVEV (reference sequence). V lost 2 bases, J lost 3 bases, and 6 bases lay in between. The CDR3 is made up of 13 amino acids. CDR3 sequence reads: CASSLVATDTQYF. The CDR3 region has the DNA TGTGCCAGCAGTTTAGTTGCGACAGATACGCAGTATTTT.

Concerning this clonotype: A much larger clone differs by one base, so this may be a read error. This chain uses TRBV4-3 with TRBJ2-5, with D possibly being TRBD2 (5 bases). The CDR3 runs to 16 residues. The germline V gene has CDR1 LGHNA and CDR2 YSLEER. The CDR3 reads CASSQGVSVTSRTPYF. As DNA, the CDR3 is TGCGCCAGCAGCCAAGGAGTTAGCGTTACATCGCGGACCCCGTACTTC.

In this sample, this clonotype turned up many times. The rearrangement links TRBV7-2 to TRBJ1-2; 9 bases match TRBD1. CDR3 length: 15 residues. Germline V gene sequence: CDR1 SGHTA, CDR2 FQGNSA. Trimming cost V 5 bases and J 7 bases; bases outside gene matches: 11. The DNA of the CDR3 is TGTGCCAGCAGCGCCACAGGGGGCTGGGGCGCTGGCTACACCTTC. Protein sequence: CASSATGGWGAGYTF.

Points on this clonotype: Without the conserved terminal phenylalanine or tryptophan, this CDR3 likely stems from a read error. The CDR3 region is CASSPAGSGTQYY. The DNA of the CDR3 is TGTGCCAGCAGCCCAGCCGGAAGCGGGACCCAGTACTAC. The gene calls are TRBV7-6 and TRBJ2-5, with D possibly being TRBD2 (5 bases). Germline loops: CDR1 SGHVS, CDR2 FNYEAQ. The CDR3 loop spans 13 amino acids. V was trimmed by 5 bases and J by 7 bases, leaving 14 bases between them.

V is TRBV7-9 and J is TRBJ2-3; D unclear. V was trimmed by 5 bases and J by 5 bases, leaving 8 bases between them. From germline, CDR1 is SEHNR and CDR2 FQNEAQ (reference sequence). There are 12 residues in the CDR3. CDR3 in DNA: TGTGCCAGCAGCAAAGGGCTAGATACGCAGTATTTT. Translated, it gives CASSKGLDTQYF. Supplemented by reference TRBV7-9 and TRBJ2-3, the full variable domain reads DTGVSQNPRHKITKRGQNVTFRCDPISEHNRLYWYRQTLGQGPEFLTYFQNEAQLEKSRLLSDRFSAERPKGSFSTLEIQRTEQGDSAMYLCASSKGLDTQYFGPGTRLTVL.

Comments on this clonotype: Possible read error: a much larger clone is one base away. The chain recombines TRBV5-1 with TRBJ2-7; either TRBD1 or TRBD2 may supply D (5 bases each). Trimming left V 2 bases short and J 4 bases short, with 13 bases between. CDR1 and CDR2 from the germline V gene are SGHRS and YFSETQ. This CDR3 contains 14 residues. Here the CDR3 DNA reads TGCGCCAGCAGCTTCGATCGAGGGGCGTACGAGCAGTACTTC. Translating gives CASSFDRGAYEQYF. The complete variable domain, with remaining parts taken from reference TRBV5-1 and TRBJ2-7, reads KAGVTQTPRYLIKTRGQQVTLSCSPISGHRSVSWYQQTPGQGLQFLFEYFSETQRNKGNFPGRFSGRQFSNSRSEMNVSTLELGDSALYLCASSFDRGAYEQYFGPGTRLTVT.

Regarding this clonotype: A junction boundary mismatches the germline segment, possibly from a read error. V and J are TRBV29-1 and TRBJ2-2; maybe TRBD2 (6 bases). In germline, CDR1 is SQVTM, CDR2 ANQGSEA. This CDR3 has 11 amino acids. The CDR3 coding sequence is TGCAGCGTTTTAAACACCGGGGGGCTGTTTTTT. Translating it yields CSVLNTGGLFF.

A few counts support this clonotype. J is TRBJ2-7 and V is TRBV10-2; 7 nucleotides align to TRBD2. The germline CDR1 and CDR2 sequences are WSHSY and SAAADI. V trimming: 5 bases; J trimming: 1 base; junction bases outside the gene matches: 14. This CDR3 region has 17 residues. The CDR3 here is CASSPKGWGRESYEQYF. The CDR3 DNA sequence: TGCGCCAGCAGTCCGAAGGGCTGGGGGAGGGAGTCCTACGAGCAGTACTTC.

To note about this clonotype: This could be a read error, since a much larger clone is one nucleotide away. This chain joins TRBV27 and TRBJ2-3; the match to TRBD1 covers 9 bases. The CDR3 loop spans 13 amino acids. The J segment lost 11 bases and the V segment lost 7 bases, leaving 10 bases of the junction unmatched. The germline V gene has CDR1 MNHEY and CDR2 SMNVEV (reference sequence). CDR3 sequence (DNA): TGTGCCAGCAACGCCCGGGACAGGGTAGGGCAGTATTTT. Translation gives CASNARDRVGQYF.

The genes are TRBV19 and TRBJ2-7, with 8 bases aligning to TRBD1. The length of the CDR3 is 14 residues. Losses at the gene ends were 1 base for V and 2 bases for J; bases not matched to a gene: 1. The germline V gene has CDR1 LNHDA and CDR2 SQIVND (reference sequence). CDR3 sequence reads: CASSIGTGPYEQYF. The DNA for the CDR3 is TGTGCCAGTAGTATAGGGACAGGGCCCTACGAGCAGTACTTC.

This chain links TRBV27 with TRBJ2-2, with 8 bases aligning to TRBD2. There are 15 residues in the CDR3. The germline gives CDR1 MNHEY, CDR2 SMNVEV (reference sequence). V was pared by 5 bases and J by 3 bases, with 5 bases of the junction left unmatched. CDR3 amino acids: CASSMAGGYTGELFF. The CDR3 coding sequence is TGTGCCAGCAGTATGGCGGGAGGATACACCGGGGAGCTGTTTTTT.

Concerning this clonotype itself: One end of the junction is discordant with germline, which a read error may explain. The chain uses TRBV4-1 and TRBJ2-7; TRBD2 aligns across 7 bases. The CDR3 loop spans 16 amino acids. Germline values: CDR1 MGHRA, CDR2 YSYEKL. The CDR3 bases are TGCGTCAGCAGCCAAGATATCGGCGGGAGTTCCTACGAGCAGTACTTC. Translated, it gives CVSSQDIGGSSYEQYF.

At least ten counts were recorded for this clonotype. The gene calls are TRBV5-1 and TRBJ2-7; D is unresolved. The CDR3 is 13 amino acids. Germline V lookup: CDR1 SGHRS, CDR2 YFSETQ. V was clipped by 0 bases and J by 2 bases, with 6 bases between them. In nucleotides, the CDR3 is TGCGCCAGCAGCTTGGACAGTGCCTACGAGCAGTACTTC. The encoded protein is CASSLDSAYEQYF.

At least ten counts were recorded for this clonotype. This sequence joins TRBV28 and TRBJ2-3; 7 nucleotides align to TRBD2. With V trimmed by 4 bases and J by 4 bases, 5 bases remained unmatched. Germline V gene data show CDR1 as MDHEN and CDR2 as SYDVKM. The CDR3 contains 14 residues. This chain's CDR3 is CASSSRLAADTQYF. DNA for the CDR3: TGTGCCAGCAGTTCCCGACTAGCAGCAGATACGCAGTATTTT. The whole variable domain, filled in from reference TRBV28 and TRBJ2-3, reads DVKVTQSSRYLVKRTGEKVFLECVQDMDHENMFWYRQDPGLGLRLIYFSYDVKMKEKGDIPEGYSVSREKKERFSLILESASTNQTSMYLCASSSRLAADTQYFGPGTRLTVL.